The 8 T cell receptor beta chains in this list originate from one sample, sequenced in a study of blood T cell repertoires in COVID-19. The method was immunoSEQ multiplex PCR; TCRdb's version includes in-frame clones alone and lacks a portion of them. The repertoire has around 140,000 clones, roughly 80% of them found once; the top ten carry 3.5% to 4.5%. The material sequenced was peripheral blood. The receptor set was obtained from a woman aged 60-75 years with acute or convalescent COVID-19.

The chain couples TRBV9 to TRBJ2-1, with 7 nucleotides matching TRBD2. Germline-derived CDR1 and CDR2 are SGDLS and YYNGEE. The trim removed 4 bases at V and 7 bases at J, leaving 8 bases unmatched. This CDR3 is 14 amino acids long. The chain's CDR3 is CASSPRTRWNEQFF. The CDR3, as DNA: TGTGCCAGCAGCCCCAGGACTAGATGGAATGAGCAGTTCTTC.

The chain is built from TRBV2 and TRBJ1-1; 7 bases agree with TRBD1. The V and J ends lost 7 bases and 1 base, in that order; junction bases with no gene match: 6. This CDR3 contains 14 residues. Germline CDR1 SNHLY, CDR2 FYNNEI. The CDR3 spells CASTRQGENTEAFF. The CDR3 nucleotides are TGTGCCAGCACCCGACAGGGAGAGAACACTGAAGCTTTCTTT.

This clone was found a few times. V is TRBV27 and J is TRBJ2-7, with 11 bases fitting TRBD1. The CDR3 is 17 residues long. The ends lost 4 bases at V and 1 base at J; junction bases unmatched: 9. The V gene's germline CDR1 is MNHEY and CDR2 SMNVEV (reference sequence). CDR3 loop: CASSYSGTGGRSYEQYF. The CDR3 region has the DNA TGTGCCAGCAGTTACTCCGGGACAGGGGGTAGGTCCTACGAGCAGTACTTC.

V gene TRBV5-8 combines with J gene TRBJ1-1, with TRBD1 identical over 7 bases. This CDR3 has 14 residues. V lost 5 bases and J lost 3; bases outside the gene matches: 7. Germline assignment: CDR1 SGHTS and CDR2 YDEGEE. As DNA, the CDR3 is TGTGCCAGCAGTTACGGACAGGACTACACTGAAGCTTTCTTT. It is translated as CASSYGQDYTEAFF.

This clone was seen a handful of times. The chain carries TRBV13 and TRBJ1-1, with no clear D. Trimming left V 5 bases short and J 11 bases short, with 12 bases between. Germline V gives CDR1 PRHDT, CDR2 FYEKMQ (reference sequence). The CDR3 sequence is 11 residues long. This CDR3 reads CASSPGREAFF. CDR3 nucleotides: TGTGCCAGCAGCCCAGGAAGGGAGGCTTTCTTT.

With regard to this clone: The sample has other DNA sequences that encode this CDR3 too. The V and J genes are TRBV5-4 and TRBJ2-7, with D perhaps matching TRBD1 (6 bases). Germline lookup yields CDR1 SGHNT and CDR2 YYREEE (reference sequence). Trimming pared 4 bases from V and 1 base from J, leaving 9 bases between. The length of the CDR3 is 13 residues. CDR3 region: CASSLTGSYEQYF. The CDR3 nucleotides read TGTGCCAGCAGCCTGACAGGTTCCTACGAGCAGTACTTC.

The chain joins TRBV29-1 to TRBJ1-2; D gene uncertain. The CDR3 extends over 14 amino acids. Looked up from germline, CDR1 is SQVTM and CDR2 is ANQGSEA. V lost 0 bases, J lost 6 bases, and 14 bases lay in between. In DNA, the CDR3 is TGCAGCGTTGAAGATCCCTCGGTGGAGGATGGCTACACCTTC. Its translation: CSVEDPSVEDGYTF.

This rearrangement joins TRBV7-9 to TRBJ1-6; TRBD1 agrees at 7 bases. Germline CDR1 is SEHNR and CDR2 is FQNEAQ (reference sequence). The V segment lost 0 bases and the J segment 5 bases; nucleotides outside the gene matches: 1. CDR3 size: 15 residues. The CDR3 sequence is CASSLAGGNNSPLHF. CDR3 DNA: TGTGCCAGCAGCTTAGCAGGGGGCAATAATTCACCCCTCCACTTT.